This TCR beta chain is drawn from a study of T-cell memory formation after mild COVID-19. Overall study context: TCR clustering was largely donor specific. The study, taken as a whole, reports: Contracting clones from day 15 to 85 showed balanced CD4/CD8; later expanders favored CD4+.

Each CDR3 protein is one row after TCRdb ran MiXCR on the 5' RACE reads. The table lists about 300,000 distinct CDR3 sequences, roughly a fifth of them singletons. The V end lost 6 bases, the J end lost 3 bases, and 12 bases lay between the germline ends. CDR1 is DFQATT, CDR2 SNEGSKA, per germline (reference sequence). This CDR3 has 13 amino acids. A remark on this clonotype: Its target is not known.

The chain combines TRBV20-1 with TRBJ1-3; D is ambiguous. Sequencing input: PBMCs or a T cell subset sorted from them (not recorded which). The clonotype originates from a young man who had mild COVID-19 (a few samples of this study predate the infection). Cell type and time point are not known. The CDR3 is CSAPEGLGNTIYF. The CDR3 DNA reads TGCAGTGCGCCCGAGGGCCTTGGAAACACCATATATTTT.